The present T cell receptor (beta chain) was sequenced within a study of identical twins. Study results and limitations: Models predicted less out-of-frame TCR alpha sharing in monozygotic twins than was found. Beta out-of-frame sequences showed weaker excess twin sharing.

Trimming pared 4 bases from V and 8 bases from J, leaving 21 bases between. The CDR3 contains 15 residues. CDR1 is SQVTM, CDR2 ANQGSEA, per germline. A template switching step contributed a universal primer site, while unique molecular identifiers were present in the cDNA. MiXCR was run by TCRdb on the 5' RACE reads, yielding one entry per CDR3 protein. This sample has some 1,600,000 distinct CDR3 sequences; about 30% occur once, and the top ten carry over 0.25%. Comments on this clonotype: Its antigen is as yet unknown.

The sample was cord blood. This TCR came from a newborn girl in good health. The chain recombines TRBV29-1 with TRBJ2-1, with D possibly TRBD1 on 5 matching bases. CDR3 coding DNA: TGCAGCGTTGTAAGGTTCGGCAGGGTTATGGATGAGCAGTTCTTC. Its translation: CSVVRFGRVMDEQFF.